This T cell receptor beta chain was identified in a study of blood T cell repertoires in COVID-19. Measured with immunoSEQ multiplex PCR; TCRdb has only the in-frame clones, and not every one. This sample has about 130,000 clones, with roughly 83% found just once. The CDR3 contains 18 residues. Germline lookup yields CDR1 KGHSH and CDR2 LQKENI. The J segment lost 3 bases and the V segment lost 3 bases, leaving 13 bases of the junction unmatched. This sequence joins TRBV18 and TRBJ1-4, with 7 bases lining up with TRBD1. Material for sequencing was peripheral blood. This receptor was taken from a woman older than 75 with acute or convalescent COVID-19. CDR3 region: CASSPTPEMTGSNEKLFF. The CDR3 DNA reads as TGTGCCAGCTCACCCACTCCAGAGATGACAGGGTCTAATGAAAAACTGTTTTTT.